The clone carrying this T cell receptor beta chain was observed a single time. The CDR3 runs to 16 residues. Germline CDR1 is MNHEY and CDR2 is SMNVEV (reference sequence). V was cut by 7 bases and J by 2 bases, with 18 bases left in between. In each case, RNA was isolated and then reverse transcribed into cDNA as the sequencing template. Sequenced by immunoSEQ multiplex PCR; TCRdb stores in-frame clones only, minus some. The table shows under 70,000 clones, with over 95% occurring only once. The source of the sample is a study of CD8+ T cells in alopecia areata. Specimen: CD8+ T cells sorted from blood, collected at week 0. This receptor was identified in a human donor with alopecia areata. The rearrangement links TRBV27 to TRBJ2-1, with D perhaps matching TRBD2 (7 bases). The CDR3 DNA sequence: TGTGCCAGCAATGGGGCGCGGGGGCTTCCCTACAATGAGCAGTTCTTC. Protein product: CASNGARGLPYNEQFF.